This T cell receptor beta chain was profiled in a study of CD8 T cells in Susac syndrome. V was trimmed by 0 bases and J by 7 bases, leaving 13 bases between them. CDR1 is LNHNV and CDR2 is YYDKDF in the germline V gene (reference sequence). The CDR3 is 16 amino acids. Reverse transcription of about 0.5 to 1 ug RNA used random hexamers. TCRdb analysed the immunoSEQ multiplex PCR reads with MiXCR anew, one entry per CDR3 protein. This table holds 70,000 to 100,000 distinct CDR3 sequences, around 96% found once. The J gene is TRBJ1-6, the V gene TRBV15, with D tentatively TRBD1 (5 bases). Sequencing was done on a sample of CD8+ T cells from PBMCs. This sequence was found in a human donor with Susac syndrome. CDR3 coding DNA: TGTGCCACCAGCAGAGAGAGGAGCGCAGGGAATTCACCCCTCCACTTT. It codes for CATSRERSAGNSPLHF.